The 17 T cell receptor beta chains given below trace back to one sample, sequenced in a study of OX40 agonist ivuxolimab in advanced cancers. Measured with immunoSEQ multiplex PCR; TCRdb has only the in-frame clones, and not every one. The sample records 50,000 to 65,000 clones, 80% to 95% being singletons. The starting material was CD4+ or CD8+ T cells sorted from blood, obtained in a trial of the OX40 agonist ivuxolimab. These receptors all stem from an adult with an advanced solid tumor such as melanoma, head and neck, liver or kidney cancer.

This clone has just one count. The chain has TRBV7-2 and TRBJ2-7; D not resolved. Germline V gene data show CDR1 as SGHTA and CDR2 as FQGNSA. V lost 5 bases to trimming and J lost 3 bases, with 5 bases between them. The CDR3 extends over 11 amino acids. The CDR3 nucleotides are TGTGCCAGCAGCCCAAGCTACGAGCAGTACTTC. Its translation is CASSPSYEQYF. Full variable domain (remainder filled in from reference TRBV7-2 and TRBJ2-7): GAGVSQSPSNKVTEKGKDVELRCDPISGHTALYWYRQSLGQGLEFLIYFQGNSAPDKSGLPSDRFSAERTGGSVSTLTIQRTQQEDSAVYLCASSPSYEQYFGPGTRLTVT.

The V gene is TRBV6-1, the J gene TRBJ1-1, with D uncertain. V lost 8 bases to trimming and J lost 0 bases, with 4 bases between them. The germline V gene encodes CDR1 MNHNS and CDR2 SASEGT. This CDR3 spans 11 amino acids. CDR3 region: CASGMNTEAFF. CDR3 nucleotides: TGTGCCAGCGGAATGAACACTGAAGCTTTCTTT.

The chain uses TRBV7-9 and TRBJ2-3; 10 positions match TRBD1. There are 16 residues in the CDR3. The germline CDR1 and CDR2 sequences are SEHNR and FQNEAQ (reference sequence). V gave up 5 bases and J gave up 4 bases; unmatched junction bases: 9. This chain's CDR3 is CASSHVGTGAPDTQYF. DNA of the CDR3: TGTGCCAGCAGCCATGTCGGGACAGGGGCGCCAGATACGCAGTATTTT.

V is TRBV11-2 and J is TRBJ1-3, with a tentative D call TRBD1 (6 bases). Trimming took 2 bases from V and 4 from J, leaving 21 bases between them. Germline loops: CDR1 SGHAT, CDR2 FQNNGV. CDR3 length: 18 amino acids. Written as DNA, the CDR3 is TGTGCCAGCAGCTTAAATCCAGCGGTCAGGGGACTGGGAAACACCATATATTTT. Translation: CASSLNPAVRGLGNTIYF. Full variable domain (missing parts from reference TRBV11-2 and TRBJ1-3): EAGVAQSPRYKIIEKRQSVAFWCNPISGHATLYWYQQILGQGPKLLIQFQNNGVVDDSQLPKDRFSAERLKGVDSTLKIQPAKLEDSAVYLCASSLNPAVRGLGNTIYFGEGSWLTVV.

This clone appeared a single time. The chain is built from TRBV27 and TRBJ1-2, with D maybe TRBD1 (6 bases). Germline-derived CDR1 and CDR2 are MNHEY and SMNVEV (reference sequence). The CDR3 has 14 amino acids. Deletions cut 4 bases from V and 4 bases from J, with 13 bases between. CDR3 in amino acids: CASSWAGRGYGYTF. CDR3 nucleotides: TGTGCCAGCAGTTGGGCTGGCAGGGGCTATGGCTACACCTTC.

This CDR3 reads CASSQWDSEEKLFF. In DNA form, the CDR3 reads TGTGCCAGCAGCCAATGGGACAGCGAAGAAAAACTGTTTTTT. This chain joins TRBV7-9 and TRBJ1-4, with 7 positions matching TRBD1. CDR1 and CDR2 from the germline V gene are SEHNR and FQNEAQ (reference sequence). The V and J ends lost 5 bases and 8 bases, in that order; junction bases with no gene match: 8. The CDR3 spans 14 residues. Filled out from reference TRBV7-9 and TRBJ1-4, the complete variable domain reads DTGVSQNPRHKITKRGQNVTFRCDPISEHNRLYWYRQTLGQGPEFLTYFQNEAQLEKSRLLSDRFSAERPKGSFSTLEIQRTEQGDSAMYLCASSQWDSEEKLFFGSGTQLSVL.

The chain joins TRBV28 to TRBJ1-1, with D unresolved. V lost 2 bases and J 8 bases, leaving 12 bases between the germline ends. Germline-derived CDR1 and CDR2 are MDHEN and SYDVKM. CDR3 length: 13 residues. The CDR3 nucleotides are TGTGCCAGCAGTTTACCTATTATCGCAGAAGCTTTCTTT. Translating it yields CASSLPIIAEAFF. Full variable domain (outside the CDR3, taken from reference TRBV28 and TRBJ1-1): DVKVTQSSRYLVKRTGEKVFLECVQDMDHENMFWYRQDPGLGLRLIYFSYDVKMKEKGDIPEGYSVSREKKERFSLILESASTNQTSMYLCASSLPIIAEAFFGQGTRLTVV.

J is TRBJ2-1 and V is TRBV12-5, with 7 bases that match TRBD1. The CDR3 runs 16 residues. The V and J ends lost 6 bases and 2 bases, in that order; junction bases with no gene match: 10. Germline values: CDR1 LGHNT, CDR2 FRNRAP. Here the CDR3 DNA reads TGTGCTAGTGGCTCGACAGGGTACCAGCCCTACAATGAGCAGTTCTTC. Its protein is CASGSTGYQPYNEQFF.

The rearrangement uses TRBV7-9 and TRBJ2-1; the D gene is possibly TRBD2 (5 bases). The length of the CDR3 is 13 residues. With 4 bases removed from V and 6 bases from J, the gap between germline ends came to 10 bases. Germline lookup yields CDR1 SEHNR and CDR2 FQNEAQ (reference sequence). Here the CDR3 reads CASSSSGLNEQFF. CDR3 coding DNA: TGTGCCAGCAGCTCCTCAGGACTCAATGAGCAGTTCTTC.

The table lists this clone with a count of one. The chain recombines TRBV4-1 with TRBJ2-2; a possible D gene is TRBD1 (6 bases). CDR3 length: 16 amino acids. Per the germline V gene, CDR1 is MGHRA and CDR2 is YSYEKL. Trimming left V 4 bases short and J 1 base short, with 13 bases between. The CDR3 DNA follows: TGCGCCAGCAGCCCGGCCGGGACAAGGAACACCGGGGAGCTGTTTTTT. Translation gives CASSPAGTRNTGELFF.

The chain employs TRBV29-1 and TRBJ2-3; TRBD2 matches at 9 bases. V trimming: 7 bases; J trimming: 3 bases; junction bases outside the gene matches: 17. CDR1 and CDR2 (germline): SQVTM, ANQGSEA. This CDR3 has 17 amino acids. The CDR3 spells CSGDRDGSGGRTDTQYF. CDR3 in DNA: TGCAGCGGAGACAGGGATGGTAGCGGGGGACGGACAGATACGCAGTATTTT.

The chain links TRBV7-9 to TRBJ2-7; TRBD2 aligns across 7 bases. The germline V gene has CDR1 SEHNR and CDR2 FQNEAQ (reference sequence). V shed 5 bases, J shed 3 bases, and the junction held 13 bases outside the gene matches. The CDR3 covers 16 residues. CDR3 loop: CASSPPTGGHLYEQYF. The CDR3 DNA reads as TGTGCCAGCAGCCCACCCACGGGAGGCCACCTCTACGAGCAGTACTTC.

The J gene is TRBJ1-5, the V gene TRBV28; maybe TRBD1 (5 bases). Per germline, CDR1 MDHEN and CDR2 SYDVKM. Between the trimmed V and J ends, which lost 5 bases and 1 base, there was a span of 18 bases. This CDR3 comprises 17 residues. The CDR3 DNA reads TGTGCCAGCAGTCTAAGCGCAGGGTGGGAGAGCAATCAGCCCCAGCATTTT. Protein product: CASSLSAGWESNQPQHF.

The chain employs TRBV7-9 and TRBJ1-1; D is unclear. CDR3 length: 15 residues. The V end lost 6 bases, the J end lost 0 bases, and 14 bases lay between the germline ends. The germline gives CDR1 SEHNR, CDR2 FQNEAQ (reference sequence). Here the CDR3 DNA reads TGTGCCAGCAGTATAGATTACACAGTGAACACTGAAGCTTTCTTT. Protein sequence: CASSIDYTVNTEAFF. The variable domain in full, completed from reference TRBV7-9 and TRBJ1-1, reads DTGVSQNPRHKITKRGQNVTFRCDPISEHNRLYWYRQTLGQGPEFLTYFQNEAQLEKSRLLSDRFSAERPKGSFSTLEIQRTEQGDSAMYLCASSIDYTVNTEAFFGQGTRLTVV.

Only one count was recorded for this clone. J is TRBJ1-1 and V is TRBV5-6; possible D gene TRBD1, 5 bases. Looked up from germline, CDR1 is SGHDT and CDR2 is YYEEEE. Trimming left V 4 bases short and J 3 bases short, with 13 bases between. This CDR3 contains 14 residues. CDR3 protein: CASSGTIGYTEAFF. The CDR3 nucleotides read TGTGCCAGCAGCGGGACGATTGGATACACTGAAGCTTTCTTT. The whole variable domain, filled in from reference TRBV5-6 and TRBJ1-1, reads DAGVTQSPTHLIKTRGQQVTLRCSPKSGHDTVSWYQQALGQGPQFIFQYYEEEERQRGNFPDRFSGHQFPNYSSELNVNALLLGDSALYLCASSGTIGYTEAFFGQGTRLTVV.

This chain joins TRBV18 and TRBJ2-7, with D maybe TRBD2 (6 bases). The CDR3 is 13 residues long. V lost 8 bases to trimming and J lost 7 bases, with 18 bases between them. The germline CDR1 and CDR2 sequences are KGHSH and LQKENI. Here the CDR3 reads CASTSEGFEEQYF. In nucleotides, the CDR3 is TGTGCCAGCACATCGGAGGGATTTGAAGAGCAGTACTTC. Drawing the rest from reference TRBV18 and TRBJ2-7, the complete variable domain is NAGVMQNPRHLVRRRGQEARLRCSPMKGHSHVYWYRQLPEEGLKFMVYLQKENIIDESGMPKERFSAEFPKEGPSILRIQQVVRGDSAAYFCASTSEGFEEQYFGPGTRLTVT.

The CDR3 nucleotides read TGCGCCAGCAGCCCGGGACCGTATGAGGAAAAACTGTTTTTT. The encoded protein is CASSPGPYEEKLFF. The V gene is TRBV4-1, the J gene TRBJ1-4, with a weak D call TRBD1 (5 bases). The germline V gene encodes CDR1 MGHRA and CDR2 YSYEKL. V lost 4 bases and J lost 8, with 14 bases in between. The CDR3 is 14 amino acids.